The rows below give T cell receptor beta chains drawn from one sample of a study of cytomegalovirus exposure and HLA in healthy donors. Generated by immunoSEQ multiplex PCR, the TCRdb table keeps only in-frame clones and is missing some. The table has roughly 140,000 clones, approximately 84% seen once. Sequencing was performed on PBMCs. The receptors stem from a woman aged 55-70 years in good health and CMV-seropositive. Both conserved end residues are part of each CDR3. A D gene is named only where the DNA matches it firmly. Expanded clones get a size class; other rows say once, few or many, or leave the size out.

TGTGCCAGCAGCTTGGGGCAGGTTAATTCACCCCTCCACTTT,CASSLGQVNSPLHF,TRBJ1-6,NA,TRBV7-9,NA
TGTGCCAGCAGCGCCCGGTGGAGCGAAGGGGACTACACCTTC,CASSARWSEGDYTF,TRBJ1-2,NA,TRBV7-8,NA
TGCGCCAGCAGCCCCTTGACTAGCGGGAGAGGAAACATTCAGTACTTC,CASSPLTSGRGNIQYF,TRBJ2-4,TRBD2,TRBV5-1,NA
TGTGCCAGCAGTCAACAGGATAGCAATCAGCCCCAGCATTTT,CASSQQDSNQPQHF,TRBJ1-5,NA,TRBV11-3,NA
TGTGCCAGCAGCCTCCGGACTAGCATGGCCAATGAGCAGTTCTTC,CASSLRTSMANEQFF,TRBJ2-1,TRBD2,TRBV11-2,few
TGTGCCAGCACCGGCGGACTAGCGGGATACGAGACCCAGTACTTC,CASTGGLAGYETQYF,TRBJ2-5,TRBD2,TRBV7-2,NA
TGTGCCGGGGACTTGCTGGGAGTGACAGATACGCAGTATTTT,CAGDLLGVTDTQYF,TRBJ2-3,NA,TRBV30,NA
TGTGCCAGCAGCCAAGACCCACTAGCGGGAGCGTCAGATACGCAGTATTTT,CASSQDPLAGASDTQYF,TRBJ2-3,TRBD2,TRBV4-2,NA
TGCAGCGTTGGGAATAGCGGAAACACAGATACGCAGTATTTT,CSVGNSGNTDTQYF,TRBJ2-3,NA,TRBV29-1,once
TGTGCCAGCAGTTCCCATCCGGGACTCTCCGCATATGTGGCAGATACGCAGTATTTT,CASSSHPGLSAYVADTQYF,TRBJ2-3,NA,TRBV28,NA
TGTGCCAGCAGGATTCGGACAGGGACCTACGAGCAGTACTTC,CASRIRTGTYEQYF,TRBJ2-7,TRBD1,TRBV28,NA
TGTGCCAGCAGCGTATTAACCGCCAGCACCGGGGAGCTGTTTTTT,CASSVLTASTGELFF,TRBJ2-2,NA,TRBV9,NA
TGTGCCAGCAGCATCAAACCCTTCCAGCGGGGATACTACGAGCAGTACTTC,CASSIKPFQRGYYEQYF,TRBJ2-7,TRBD2,TRBV7-2,NA
TGTGCCAGCAGCCCTTCCCCGGGTCTTAATGAAAAACTGTTTTTT,CASSPSPGLNEKLFF,TRBJ1-4,NA,TRBV5-6,NA
TGTGCCTGGACCGTTGCAGGGGCGTGGGGGCACACCGGAGAGACCCAGTACTTC,CAWTVAGAWGHTGETQYF,TRBJ2-5,NA,TRBV30,NA
TGTGCCAGCAGCGCAAGACTAGCGGGAACATCGAATGAGCAGTTCTTC,CASSARLAGTSNEQFF,TRBJ2-1,TRBD2,TRBV9,NA
TGTGCCAGTAGTGTCCGGGACAATACCTACGAGCAGTACTTC,CASSVRDNTYEQYF,TRBJ2-7,NA,TRBV19,NA
TGTGCCAGCAGCACCCGGGACAGGCTCGATGGGGCCAACGTCCTGACTTTC,CASSTRDRLDGANVLTF,TRBJ2-6,TRBD1,TRBV11-3,NA
TGCGCCAGCAGCCAGGGACTAGTCGGCGGGGCCTACGAGCAGTACTTC,CASSQGLVGGAYEQYF,TRBJ2-7,TRBD2,TRBV4-3,NA
TGCGCCAGCAGCCAAGGCGGCATTTTAGGCTATGGCTACACCTTC,CASSQGGILGYGYTF,TRBJ1-2,NA,TRBV4-1,NA
TGTGCCAGCAGCCCCCAGGGACAGGGCACAGATACGCAGTATTTT,CASSPQGQGTDTQYF,TRBJ2-3,TRBD1,TRBV7-8,NA
TGTGCCAGCAGCCCGACGGGACAGGATTTCACCTACGAGCAGTACTTC,CASSPTGQDFTYEQYF,TRBJ2-7,TRBD1,TRBV27,NA
TGTGCCATCAGTGAGTCGAGGCACTCTAATGGCTACACCTTC,CAISESRHSNGYTF,TRBJ1-2,NA,TRBV10-3,NA
TGTGCCAGCAGCTTGGCCGCGGGACAGGGGAACGACGAGCAGTACTTC,CASSLAAGQGNDEQYF,TRBJ2-7,TRBD1,TRBV5-4,NA
TGTGCCAGCAGACAGGGGTGGGACTCCTACGAGCAGTACTTC,CASRQGWDSYEQYF,TRBJ2-7,TRBD1,TRBV6-5,few
TGTGCCACTCAGGTCCCCAGTGGGGAGCAGTACTTC,CATQVPSGEQYF,TRBJ2-7,NA,TRBV28,NA
TGTGCCAGTAGTATGAGCGGGAGTTCCTACAATGAGCAGTTCTTC,CASSMSGSSYNEQFF,TRBJ2-1,TRBD2,TRBV19,NA
TGTGCCAGCAGGGACAGGAATGAGCAGTTCTTC,CASRDRNEQFF,TRBJ2-1,TRBD1,TRBV2,NA
TGTGCCACCAGCAGACCTAGCGGGAGGGCCCAGGTCGAGCAGTACTTC,CATSRPSGRAQVEQYF,TRBJ2-7,TRBD2,TRBV15,once
TGTGCCAGCAGCTTGAGGACGGGGAATTCACCCCTCCACTTT,CASSLRTGNSPLHF,TRBJ1-6,NA,TRBV5-8,NA
TGTGCCAGCAGCGTAGTCGGTTACAATGAGCAGTTCTTC,CASSVVGYNEQFF,TRBJ2-1,NA,TRBV9,NA
TGTGCCAGCAGTTACCAGGCCACTTCTAACTATGGCTACACCTTC,CASSYQATSNYGYTF,TRBJ1-2,NA,TRBV6-6,NA
TGCAGCGCTCGGGACAGGGGGCTGTTGGCCACTGAAGCTTTCTTT,CSARDRGLLATEAFF,TRBJ1-1,TRBD1,TRBV29-1,NA
TGCGCCAGCAGCTTGACAGGGGGCTTCAATCAGCCCCAGCATTTT,CASSLTGGFNQPQHF,TRBJ1-5,TRBD1,TRBV5-1,NA
TGTGCCAGTAGTAACGGACAGACTAACCTCTACGAGCAGTACTTC,CASSNGQTNLYEQYF,TRBJ2-7,NA,TRBV19,NA
TGTGCCAGCGGCGCGGGAGGGCGGAATGAGCAGTTCTTC,CASGAGGRNEQFF,TRBJ2-1,TRBD2,TRBV7-3,NA
TGTGCCAGCAGTACCGGGATGACGGGAGGGCCTTTCGAAGAGACCCAGTACTTC,CASSTGMTGGPFEETQYF,TRBJ2-5,TRBD2,TRBV27,NA
TGTGCCTGGAGTGGACAAATTCGGTTGTACTTC,CAWSGQIRLYF,TRBJ2-7,NA,TRBV30,few
TGTGCCAGTAGTAGGGACAGGGGAGGCTACGAGCAGTACTTC,CASSRDRGGYEQYF,TRBJ2-7,TRBD1,TRBV19,NA
TGTGCCAGTAGTATAGGTGATAGCGGGAGACCTTCCTACAATGAGCAGTTCTTC,CASSIGDSGRPSYNEQFF,TRBJ2-1,TRBD2,TRBV19,NA